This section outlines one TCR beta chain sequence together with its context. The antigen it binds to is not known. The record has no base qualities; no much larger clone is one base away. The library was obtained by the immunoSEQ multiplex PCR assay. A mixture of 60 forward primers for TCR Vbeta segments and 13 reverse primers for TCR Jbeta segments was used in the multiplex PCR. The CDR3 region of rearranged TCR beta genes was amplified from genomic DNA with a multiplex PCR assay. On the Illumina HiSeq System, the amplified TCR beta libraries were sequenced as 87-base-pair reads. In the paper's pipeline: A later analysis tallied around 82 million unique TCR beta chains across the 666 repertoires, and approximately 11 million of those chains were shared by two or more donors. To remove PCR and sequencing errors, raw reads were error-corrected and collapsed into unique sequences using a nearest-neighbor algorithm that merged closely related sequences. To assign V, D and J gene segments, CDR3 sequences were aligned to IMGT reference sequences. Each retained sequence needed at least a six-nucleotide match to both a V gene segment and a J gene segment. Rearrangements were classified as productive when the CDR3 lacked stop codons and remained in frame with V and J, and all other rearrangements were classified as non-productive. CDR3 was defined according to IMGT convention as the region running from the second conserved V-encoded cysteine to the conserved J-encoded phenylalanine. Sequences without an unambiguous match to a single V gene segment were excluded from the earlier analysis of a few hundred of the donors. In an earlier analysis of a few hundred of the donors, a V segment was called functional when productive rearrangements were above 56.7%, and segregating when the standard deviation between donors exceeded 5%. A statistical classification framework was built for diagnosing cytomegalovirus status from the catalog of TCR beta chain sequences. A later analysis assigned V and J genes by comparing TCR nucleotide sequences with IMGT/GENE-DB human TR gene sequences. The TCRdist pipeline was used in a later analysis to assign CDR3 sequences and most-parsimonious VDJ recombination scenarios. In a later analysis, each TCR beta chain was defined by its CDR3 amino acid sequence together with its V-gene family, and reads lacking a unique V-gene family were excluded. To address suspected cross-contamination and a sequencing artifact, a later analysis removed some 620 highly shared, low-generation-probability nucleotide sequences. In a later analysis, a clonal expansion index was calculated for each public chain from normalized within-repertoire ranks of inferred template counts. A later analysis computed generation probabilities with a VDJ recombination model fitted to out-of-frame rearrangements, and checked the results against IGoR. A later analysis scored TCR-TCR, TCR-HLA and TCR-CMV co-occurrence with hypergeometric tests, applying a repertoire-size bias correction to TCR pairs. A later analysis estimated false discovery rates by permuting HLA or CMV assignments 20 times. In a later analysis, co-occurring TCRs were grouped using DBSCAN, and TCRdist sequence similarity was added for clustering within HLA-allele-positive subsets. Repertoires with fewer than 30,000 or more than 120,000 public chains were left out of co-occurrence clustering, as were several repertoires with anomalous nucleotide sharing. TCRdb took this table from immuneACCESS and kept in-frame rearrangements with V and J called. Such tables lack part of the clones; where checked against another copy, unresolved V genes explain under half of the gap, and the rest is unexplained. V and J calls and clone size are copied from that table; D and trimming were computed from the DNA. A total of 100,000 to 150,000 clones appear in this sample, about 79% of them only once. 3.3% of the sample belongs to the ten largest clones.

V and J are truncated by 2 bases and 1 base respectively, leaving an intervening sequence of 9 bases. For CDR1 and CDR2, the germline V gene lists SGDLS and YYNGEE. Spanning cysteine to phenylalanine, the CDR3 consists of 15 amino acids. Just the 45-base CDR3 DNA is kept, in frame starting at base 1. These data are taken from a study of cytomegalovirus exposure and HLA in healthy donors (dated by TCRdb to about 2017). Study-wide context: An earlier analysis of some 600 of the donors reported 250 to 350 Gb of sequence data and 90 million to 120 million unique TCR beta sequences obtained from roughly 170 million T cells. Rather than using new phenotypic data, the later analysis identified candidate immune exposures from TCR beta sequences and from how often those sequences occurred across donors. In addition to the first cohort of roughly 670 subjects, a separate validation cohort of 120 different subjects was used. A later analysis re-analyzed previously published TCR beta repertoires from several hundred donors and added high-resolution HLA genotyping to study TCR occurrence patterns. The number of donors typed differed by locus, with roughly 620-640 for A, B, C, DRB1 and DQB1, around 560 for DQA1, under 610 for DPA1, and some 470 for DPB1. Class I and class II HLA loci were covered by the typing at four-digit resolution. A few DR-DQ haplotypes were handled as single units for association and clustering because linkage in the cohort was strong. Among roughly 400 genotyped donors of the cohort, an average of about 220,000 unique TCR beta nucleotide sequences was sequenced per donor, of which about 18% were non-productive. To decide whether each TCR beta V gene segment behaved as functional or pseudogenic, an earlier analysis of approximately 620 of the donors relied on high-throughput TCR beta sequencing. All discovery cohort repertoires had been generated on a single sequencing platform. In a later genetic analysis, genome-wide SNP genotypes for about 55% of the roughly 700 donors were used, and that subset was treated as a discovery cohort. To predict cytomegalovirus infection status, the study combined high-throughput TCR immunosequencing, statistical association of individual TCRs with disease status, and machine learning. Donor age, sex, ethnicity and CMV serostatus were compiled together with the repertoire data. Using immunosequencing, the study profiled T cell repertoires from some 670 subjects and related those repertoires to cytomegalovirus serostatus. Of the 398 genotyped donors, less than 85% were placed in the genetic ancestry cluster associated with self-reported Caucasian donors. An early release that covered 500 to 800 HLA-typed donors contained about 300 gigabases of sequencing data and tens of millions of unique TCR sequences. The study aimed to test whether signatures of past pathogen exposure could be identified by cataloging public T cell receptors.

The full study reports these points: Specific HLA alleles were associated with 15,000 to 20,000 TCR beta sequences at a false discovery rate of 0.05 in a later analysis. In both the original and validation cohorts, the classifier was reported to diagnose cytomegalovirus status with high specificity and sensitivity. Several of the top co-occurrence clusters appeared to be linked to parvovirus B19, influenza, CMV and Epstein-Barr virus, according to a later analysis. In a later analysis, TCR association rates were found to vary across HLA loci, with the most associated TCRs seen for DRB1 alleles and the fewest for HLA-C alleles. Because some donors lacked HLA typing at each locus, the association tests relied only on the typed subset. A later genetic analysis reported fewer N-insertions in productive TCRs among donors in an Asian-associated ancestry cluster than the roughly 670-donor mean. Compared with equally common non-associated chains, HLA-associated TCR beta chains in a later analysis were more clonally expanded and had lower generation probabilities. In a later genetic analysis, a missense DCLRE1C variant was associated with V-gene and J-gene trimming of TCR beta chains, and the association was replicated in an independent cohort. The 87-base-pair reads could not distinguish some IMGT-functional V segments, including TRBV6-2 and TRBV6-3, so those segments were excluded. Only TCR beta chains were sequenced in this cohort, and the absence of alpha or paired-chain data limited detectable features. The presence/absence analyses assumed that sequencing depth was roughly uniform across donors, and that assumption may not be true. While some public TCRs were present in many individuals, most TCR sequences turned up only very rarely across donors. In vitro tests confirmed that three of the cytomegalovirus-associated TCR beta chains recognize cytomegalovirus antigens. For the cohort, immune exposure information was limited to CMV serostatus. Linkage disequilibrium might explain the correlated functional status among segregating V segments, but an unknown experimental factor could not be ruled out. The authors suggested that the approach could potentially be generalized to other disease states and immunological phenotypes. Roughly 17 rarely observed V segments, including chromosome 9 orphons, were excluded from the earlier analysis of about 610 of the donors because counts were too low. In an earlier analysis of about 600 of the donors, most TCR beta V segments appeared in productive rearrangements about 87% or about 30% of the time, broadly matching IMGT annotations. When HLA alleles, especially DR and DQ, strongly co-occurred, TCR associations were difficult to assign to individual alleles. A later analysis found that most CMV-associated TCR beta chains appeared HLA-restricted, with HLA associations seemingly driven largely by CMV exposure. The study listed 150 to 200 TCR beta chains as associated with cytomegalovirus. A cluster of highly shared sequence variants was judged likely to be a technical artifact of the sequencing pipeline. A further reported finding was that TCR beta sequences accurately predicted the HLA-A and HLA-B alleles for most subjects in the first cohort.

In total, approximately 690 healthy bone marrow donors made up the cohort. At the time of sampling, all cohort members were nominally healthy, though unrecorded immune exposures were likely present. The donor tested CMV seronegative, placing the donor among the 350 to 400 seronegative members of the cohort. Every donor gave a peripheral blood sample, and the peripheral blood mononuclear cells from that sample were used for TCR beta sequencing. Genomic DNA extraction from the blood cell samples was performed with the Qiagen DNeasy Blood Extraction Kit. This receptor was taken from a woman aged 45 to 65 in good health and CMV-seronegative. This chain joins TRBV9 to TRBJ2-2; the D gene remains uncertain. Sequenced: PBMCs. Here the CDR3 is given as CASSVRHENTGELFF. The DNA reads TGTGCCAGCAGCGTTAGACACGAGAACACCGGGGAGCTGTTTTTT.